Below are 18 T cell receptor beta chains sequenced from a single sample in a study of blood T cell repertoires in COVID-19. Libraries were prepared by immunoSEQ multiplex PCR; TCRdb keeps only in-frame clonotypes and omits some of them. The sample lists under 80,000 clones, 76% occurring once. Sequencing input: peripheral blood. All receptors come from a man aged 55 to 70 with COVID-19, enrolled during active disease.

The gene calls are TRBV19 and TRBJ1-4, with a weak D call TRBD1 (5 bases). The V end lost 10 bases, the J end lost 8 bases, and 20 bases lay between the germline ends. From germline, CDR1 is LNHDA and CDR2 SQIVND (reference sequence). There are 14 residues in the CDR3. CDR3 in DNA: TGTGCCACCACACGGCAGCATCAGGGAGAAAAACTGTTTTTT. Amino acids: CATTRQHQGEKLFF. Combining the CDR3 with reference TRBV19 and TRBJ1-4 gives the whole variable domain DGGITQSPKYLFRKEGQNVTLSCEQNLNHDAMYWYRQDPGQGLRLIYYSQIVNDFQKGDIAEGYSVSREKKESFPLTVTSAQKNPTAFYLCATTRQHQGEKLFFGSGTQLSVL.

The rearrangement uses TRBV4-1 and TRBJ2-3, with 7 bases aligning to TRBD2. V was clipped by 6 bases and J by 8 bases; unmatched bases: 11. The CDR3 covers 14 residues. From germline, CDR1 is MGHRA and CDR2 YSYEKL. As DNA, the CDR3 is TGCGCCAGCAGTCCCGGACTAGTCCGGGGTACGCAGTATTTT. This codes for CASSPGLVRGTQYF.

The chain couples TRBV9 to TRBJ1-5, with D maybe TRBD1 (6 bases). Trimming took 0 bases from V and 5 from J, leaving 18 bases between them. The CDR3 totals 17 residues. Germline V CDR1 and CDR2: SGDLS, YYNGEE. CDR3 region: CASSVGGLGGSDQPQHF. In DNA form, the CDR3 reads TGTGCCAGCAGCGTAGGAGGGTTAGGGGGTTCGGATCAGCCCCAGCATTTT.

The rearrangement joins TRBV18 to TRBJ1-5; TRBD1 agrees at 8 bases. This CDR3 comprises 16 residues. Germline-derived CDR1 and CDR2 are KGHSH and LQKENI. V lost 3 bases and J lost 1; bases outside the gene matches: 5. The CDR3 sequence: CASSPTTGGSNQPQHF. The CDR3 nucleotides read TGTGCCAGCTCACCGACAACAGGGGGGAGCAATCAGCCCCAGCATTTT.

The chain couples TRBV5-3 to TRBJ2-2; the match to TRBD2 covers 8 bases. Being an ORF, TRBV5-3 has a function that is uncertain. V was pared by 1 base and J by 2 bases, with 4 bases of the junction left unmatched. The CDR3 sequence is 16 residues long. DNA for the CDR3: TGTGCCAGAAGCTTGCCCGGGAGGGTAAACACCGGGGAGCTGTTTTTT. This gives the protein CARSLPGRVNTGELFF.

This clone was counted only a few times. The chain couples TRBV19 to TRBJ1-5; possible D gene TRBD1, 5 bases. The germline V gene encodes CDR1 LNHDA and CDR2 SQIVND (reference sequence). Trimming removed 2 bases from V and 7 bases from J, with 6 bases in between. This CDR3 contains 12 residues. The CDR3 protein is CASSIRGQPQHF. The CDR3 nucleotides read TGTGCCAGTAGTATAAGGGGACAGCCCCAGCATTTT.

The J gene is TRBJ2-3, the V gene TRBV5-1, with 8 positions matching TRBD1. This CDR3 is built from 16 residues. Unmatched junction bases numbered 9, after V lost 1 base and J lost 5 bases. The germline V gene has CDR1 SGHRS and CDR2 YFSETQ. CDR3 sequence: CASSLLSTGGGDTQYF. For the CDR3, the DNA is TGCGCCAGCAGCTTGTTATCAACAGGGGGTGGAGATACGCAGTATTTT. Full variable domain (missing parts from reference TRBV5-1 and TRBJ2-3): KAGVTQTPRYLIKTRGQQVTLSCSPISGHRSVSWYQQTPGQGLQFLFEYFSETQRNKGNFPGRFSGRQFSNSRSEMNVSTLELGDSALYLCASSLLSTGGGDTQYFGPGTRLTVL.

The chain links TRBV28 to TRBJ1-5; D not resolved. V gave up 6 bases and J gave up 8 bases, with 11 bases separating them. The CDR3 has 12 amino acids. Per the germline V gene, CDR1 is MDHEN and CDR2 is SYDVKM. The CDR3 DNA reads TGTGCCAGCAGCTTAACCGGGAAGCCCCAGCATTTT. Translated, it gives CASSLTGKPQHF.

The CDR3 bases are TGTGCCAGCTCTCCTATGACTAGCGGGGCTTACAATGAGCAGTTCTTC. Protein: CASSPMTSGAYNEQFF. The rearrangement links TRBV18 to TRBJ2-1; the match to TRBD2 covers 11 bases. CDR3 size: 16 residues. Germline CDR1 reads KGHSH; CDR2 reads LQKENI. With 6 bases clipped from V and 4 bases from J, the junction kept 8 bases outside the gene matches.

This clone was seen a few times. The chain couples TRBV7-6 to TRBJ2-1; the D gene is possibly TRBD1 (7 bases). V was cut by 4 bases and J by 7 bases, with 11 bases left in between. The CDR3 length is 13 residues. CDR1 is SGHVS and CDR2 is FNYEAQ in the germline V gene. The CDR3 nucleotides are TGTGCCAGCAGCTCCAGGGGGGTAAATGAGCAGTTCTTC. Its protein is CASSSRGVNEQFF.

The chain uses TRBV28 and TRBJ1-4; TRBD1 agrees at 8 bases. V lost 2 bases to trimming and J lost 4 bases; unmatched junction nucleotides: 3. The CDR3 extends over 15 amino acids. Germline loops: CDR1 MDHEN, CDR2 SYDVKM. CDR3 coding DNA: TGTGCCAGCAGTTTACAGACAGGGGATAATGAAAAACTGTTTTTT. As protein: CASSLQTGDNEKLFF.

This clone turned up a few times. The J gene is TRBJ2-7, the V gene TRBV10-3, with TRBD2 identical over 12 bases. V lost 0 bases and J lost 0; bases outside the gene matches: 6. This CDR3 has 18 amino acids. The V gene's germline CDR1 is ENHRY and CDR2 SYGVKD. CDR3 in DNA: TGTGCCATCAGTGAGTCTGGACTAGCGGGACTGAGCTCCTACGAGCAGTACTTC. Amino acids: CAISESGLAGLSSYEQYF.

The chain has TRBV7-9 and TRBJ2-1; 14 positions agree with TRBD2. This CDR3 region has 16 residues. Trimming removed 1 base from V and 7 bases from J; junction bases left unmatched: 3. CDR1 is SEHNR, CDR2 FQNEAQ, per germline (reference sequence). The CDR3 nucleotides are TGTGCCAGCAGCTTAGAGGGACTAGCGGGAGCAAATGAGCAGTTCTTC. As protein: CASSLEGLAGANEQFF.

The V gene is TRBV15, the J gene TRBJ2-1, with D maybe TRBD1 (5 bases). CDR3 length: 15 amino acids. Germline CDR1 reads LNHNV; CDR2 reads YYDKDF (reference sequence). Between the trimmed V and J ends, which lost 3 bases and 2 bases, there was a span of 11 bases. The CDR3 sequence is CATSRMQGTYNEQFF. The CDR3 coding sequence is TGTGCCACCAGCAGGATGCAGGGAACCTACAATGAGCAGTTCTTC.

CDR3 region: CATSDPSRTSGSVSEQFF. CDR3 nucleotide sequence: TGTGCCACCAGTGACCCCTCTCGGACTAGCGGGAGCGTGAGCGAGCAGTTCTTC. The rearrangement links TRBV24-1 to TRBJ2-1; 13 nucleotides match TRBD2. The germline gives CDR1 KGHDR, CDR2 SFDVKD. The V segment lost 4 bases and the J segment 10 bases; nucleotides outside the gene matches: 15. The CDR3 spans 18 residues.

The rearrangement joins TRBV7-2 to TRBJ2-7; 8 nucleotides line up with TRBD1. Trimming at V came to 3 bases and at J to 6 bases, leaving 13 bases not matched to a gene. The CDR3 loop spans 16 amino acids. CDR1 is SGHTA and CDR2 is FQGNSA in the germline V gene. CDR3 coding DNA: TGTGCCAGCAGCTTTGCTGGACAGGGCTCCCGCCGCGAGCAGTACTTC. Its protein product is CASSFAGQGSRREQYF.

This clone occurred once. The chain employs TRBV5-1 and TRBJ2-3, with TRBD1 matching over 9 bases. The ends lost 0 bases at V and 8 bases at J; junction bases unmatched: 16. The germline V gene has CDR1 SGHRS and CDR2 YFSETQ. This CDR3 is 18 amino acids long. CDR3 DNA sequence: TGCGCCAGCAGCTTGGCCAGGACAGGGGCCCTCCCACCTACTACGCAGTATTTT. Protein: CASSLARTGALPPTTQYF. Supplemented by reference TRBV5-1 and TRBJ2-3, the full variable domain reads KAGVTQTPRYLIKTRGQQVTLSCSPISGHRSVSWYQQTPGQGLQFLFEYFSETQRNKGNFPGRFSGRQFSNSRSEMNVSTLELGDSALYLCASSLARTGALPPTTQYFGPGTRLTVL.

The chain uses TRBV28 and TRBJ1-1; TRBD1 is a possible D gene (5 bases). There are 16 residues in the CDR3. Germline CDR1 is MDHEN and CDR2 is SYDVKM. V lost 6 bases, J lost 0 bases, and 17 bases lay in between. The CDR3 DNA reads as TGTGCCAGCAGGGGCGGAGGGGCTAACATGAACACTGAAGCTTTCTTT. This gives the protein CASRGGGANMNTEAFF. Complete variable domain (other parts from reference TRBV28 and TRBJ1-1): DVKVTQSSRYLVKRTGEKVFLECVQDMDHENMFWYRQDPGLGLRLIYFSYDVKMKEKGDIPEGYSVSREKKERFSLILESASTNQTSMYLCASRGGGANMNTEAFFGQGTRLTVV.